Listed below are T cell receptor beta chains from one sample, sequenced in a study of cytomegalovirus exposure and HLA in healthy donors. Profiled with immunoSEQ multiplex PCR; TCRdb holds only in-frame clones, not every one. The data contain about 110,000 clones, about 84% of them seen just once; the ten biggest clones take up approximately 2.1%. Input material: PBMCs. These receptors all stem from a man between 25 and 39 years old in good health and CMV-seronegative. The CDR3 runs from the conserved cysteine through the conserved F or W. D genes are given only for firm matches. Where a row states a size, it is once, few, many or the class of an expanded clone; other rows omit it.

v_gene	d_gene	j_gene	abundance	CDR3nt	CDR3aa
TRBV14	-	TRBJ2-3	once	TGTGCCAGCAGCCAAGTCTCAGGGTCAGATACGCAGTATTTT	CASSQVSGSDTQYF
TRBV25-1	TRBD1	TRBJ2-1	-	TGTGCCGTCACAGGGGACGACGCCTACAATGAGCAGTTCTTC	CAVTGDDAYNEQFF
TRBV13	TRBD2	TRBJ2-2	-	TGTGCCAGCAGCCACCGGGGGGAGAACACCGGGGAGCTGTTTTTT	CASSHRGENTGELFF
TRBV4-1	TRBD1	TRBJ2-1	-	TGCGCCAGCTCCCGGACAGGGAATAACAATGAGCAGTTCTTC	CASSRTGNNNEQFF
TRBV9	TRBD2	TRBJ2-3	-	TGTGCCAGCAGCGTAGCAGGCGGGGGGGCCTCAGATACGCAGTATTTT	CASSVAGGGASDTQYF
TRBV2	TRBD1	TRBJ1-4	-	TGTGCCAGCAGTGATCACAGGGGGCTCGAAAAACTGTTTTTT	CASSDHRGLEKLFF
TRBV9	-	TRBJ1-3	-	TGTGCCAGCAGCGTAGCCGTATTGGGCCCCTCTGGAAACACCATATATTTT	CASSVAVLGPSGNTIYF
TRBV11-3	TRBD2	TRBJ2-5	-	TGTGCCAGCAGCTCGGAGGGACTAGCAGGAGAGACCCAGTACTTC	CASSSEGLAGETQYF
TRBV9	TRBD2	TRBJ2-7	-	TGTGCCAGCAGCGCATATAGCGGGAAGGTCTACGAGCAGTACTTC	CASSAYSGKVYEQYF
TRBV28	TRBD1	TRBJ1-5	-	TGTGCCAGCAGTTCAGGGGGTGGCCATCAGCCCCAGCATTTT	CASSSGGGHQPQHF
TRBV10-2	TRBD2	TRBJ2-1	-	TGCGCCAGCACCGGGACTAGGAAGGGTAATGAGCAGTTCTTC	CASTGTRKGNEQFF
TRBV5-1	-	TRBJ1-4	-	TGCGCCAGCAGATTGGGGGCCGGCCGTGCTAATGAAAAACTGTTTTTT	CASRLGAGRANEKLFF
TRBV27	-	TRBJ2-7	-	TGTGCCAGCAGTATACAAGACAGCTACGAGCAGTACTTC	CASSIQDSYEQYF
TRBV6-1	-	TRBJ1-4	-	TGTGCCAGCCAGCCGGGAGTCGGCGAAAAACTGTTTTTT	CASQPGVGEKLFF
TRBV2	TRBD1	TRBJ1-5	-	TGTGCCAGCAGTGAAGTGGCAGGGGGAAATCAGCCCCAGCATTTT	CASSEVAGGNQPQHF
TRBV11-1	-	TRBJ2-1	-	TGTGCCAGCAGCCAAGACCCCTCGGGTGGCAATGAGCAGTTCTTC	CASSQDPSGGNEQFF
TRBV6-1	TRBD2	TRBJ2-3	-	TGTGCCAGCAGCTCGGGGGGTATGGCGGGAGATACGCAGTATTTT	CASSSGGMAGDTQYF
TRBV28	-	TRBJ1-2	-	TGTGCCAGCAGTTTTTCGGGGGGGCGAAACTATGGCTACACCTTC	CASSFSGGRNYGYTF
TRBV6-4	TRBD1	TRBJ2-7	-	TGTGCCAGCAGTGAGCCATGGGGACAGAGCTCCTACGAGCAGTACTTC	CASSEPWGQSSYEQYF
TRBV5-4	TRBD1	TRBJ2-7	-	TGTGCCAGCAGCTTGGGGGGACAGGGGGCCTACGAGCAGTACTTC	CASSLGGQGAYEQYF
TRBV9	TRBD1	TRBJ2-7	few	TGTGCCAGCAGCGCCGGGACAGGAGCGCGCGAGCAGTACTTC	CASSAGTGAREQYF
TRBV28	-	TRBJ2-3	-	TGTGCCAGCAGCGGGGCGCAGCGGGCAGATACGCAGTATTTT	CASSGAQRADTQYF
TRBV4-2	-	TRBJ2-1	-	TGTGCCAGCAGCCAAGAACCCCTCCGCGGCGGGGTATCCTACAATGAGCAGTTCTTC	CASSQEPLRGGVSYNEQFF
TRBV29-1	-	TRBJ1-2	-	TGCAGCGTTTCCCGTTTCCGCAGGGGCGGAGGCTATGGCTACACCTTC	CSVSRFRRGGGYGYTF
TRBV6-1	TRBD2	TRBJ2-1	-	TGTGCCAGCAGTGAGGGGGGGGGATCCCGAGAGCAGTTCTTC	CASSEGGGSREQFF
TRBV2	-	TRBJ2-7	-	TGTGCCAGCGTCAGACAGGTTATCGGCGAGCAGTACTTC	CASVRQVIGEQYF
TRBV6-5	TRBD1	TRBJ1-5	-	TGTGCCAGCGGACTCACAGGGGTAGGTCAGCCCCAGCATTTT	CASGLTGVGQPQHF
TRBV6-1	-	TRBJ1-6	-	TGTGCCAGCAGCAAGGGGCAGTTACTCTTT	CASSKGQLLF
TRBV4-2	-	TRBJ1-2	-	TGTGCCAGCAGCCAAGGCGGGCTGCAGTATAACTATGGCTACACCTTC	CASSQGGLQYNYGYTF
TRBV29-1	-	TRBJ2-7	-	TGCAGCGCTGTTGACATCTCCTACGAGCAGTACTTC	CSAVDISYEQYF
TRBV5-6	TRBD1	TRBJ1-2	-	TGTGCCAGCAGGGGCAGGGGGAAGCTCTATGGCTACACCTTC	CASRGRGKLYGYTF
TRBV5-1	TRBD2	TRBJ2-1	-	TGCGCCAGCGGGACTAGCGGGTCCTATAATGAGCAGTTCTTC	CASGTSGSYNEQFF
TRBV7-9	-	TRBJ2-7	-	TGTGCCAGCAGCTTAGGGACAGACGCCTACGAGCAGTACTTC	CASSLGTDAYEQYF
TRBV14	-	TRBJ1-4	few	TGTGCCAGCAGCCAAGAATCGGGGGGTGCTAATGAAAAACTGTTTTTT	CASSQESGGANEKLFF
TRBV27	-	TRBJ2-7	-	TGTGCCAGCAGTCCAAGACGGGATACGTCCGGTGAGCAGTACTTC	CASSPRRDTSGEQYF
TRBV4-1	-	TRBJ1-5	-	TGCGCCAGCAGCCAAGATTCTGGGCAAGAGCCCCAGCATTTT	CASSQDSGQEPQHF
TRBV9	-	TRBJ2-3	once	TGTGCCAGCAGCGTAGCTACAGATACGCAGTATTTT	CASSVATDTQYF